This T cell receptor beta chain was recovered during a study of blood T cell repertoires in COVID-19. About the research overall: Sample material is recorded as cDNA or gDNA derived from T cells, B-cell-depleted T cells, or PBMCs.

The sample holds one count of this clone. This CDR3 spans 17 amino acids. Germline CDR1 reads LNHDA; CDR2 reads SQIVND (reference sequence). J lost 0 bases, V lost 3 bases, and 6 bases had no gene match. Sequenced by immunoSEQ multiplex PCR; TCRdb stores in-frame clones only, minus some. The table lists tens of thousands of clones, roughly 90% of them singletons. The clonotype comes from a man aged 55-75 years with active COVID-19. The rearrangement uses TRBV19 and TRBJ2-1; 9 nucleotides match TRBD2. The sequenced sample was peripheral blood. The CDR3 is CASSIGSGRTSYNEQFF. CDR3 DNA: TGTGCCAGTAGTATTGGTAGCGGGAGAACCTCCTACAATGAGCAGTTCTTC.